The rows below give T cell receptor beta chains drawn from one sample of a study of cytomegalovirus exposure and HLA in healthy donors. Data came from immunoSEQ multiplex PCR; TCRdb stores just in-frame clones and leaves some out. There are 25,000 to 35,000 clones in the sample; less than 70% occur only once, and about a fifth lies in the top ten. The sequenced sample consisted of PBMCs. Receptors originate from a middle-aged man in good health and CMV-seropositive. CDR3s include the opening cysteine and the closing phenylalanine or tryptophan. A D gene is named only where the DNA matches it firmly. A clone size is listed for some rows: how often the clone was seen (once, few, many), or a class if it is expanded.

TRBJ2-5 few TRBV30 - CAWRGLGETQYF TGTGCCTGGAGGGGCTTGGGAGAGACCCAGTACTTC
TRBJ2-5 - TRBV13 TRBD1 CASSPGTGKTEETQYF TGTGCCAGCAGCCCCGGGACAGGGAAGACGGAAGAGACCCAGTACTTC
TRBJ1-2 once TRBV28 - CASKRDNYGYTF TGTGCCAGCAAGAGGGATAACTATGGCTACACCTTC
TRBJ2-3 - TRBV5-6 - CASSSLTRRTVILGDTQYF TGTGCCAGCAGCTCCCTAACCCGGCGGACAGTAATTCTGGGGGATACGCAGTATTTT
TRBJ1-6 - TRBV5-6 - CASSLGDRPPLHF TGTGCCAGCAGCTTGGGAGACAGGCCACCCCTCCACTTT
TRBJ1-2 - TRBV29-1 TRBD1 CSVGTGGDGYTF TGCAGCGTTGGAACAGGGGGCGATGGCTACACCTTC
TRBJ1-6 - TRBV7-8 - CASSLDSTYNSPLHF TGTGCCAGCAGCTTAGACAGCACCTATAATTCACCCCTCCACTTT
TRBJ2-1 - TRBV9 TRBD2 CASSGSSGATYNEQFF TGTGCCAGCAGCGGCTCTAGCGGGGCGACCTACAATGAGCAGTTCTTC
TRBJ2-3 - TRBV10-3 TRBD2 CAIRGTSGKADTQYF TGTGCCATCAGGGGGACTAGCGGGAAGGCAGATACGCAGTATTTT
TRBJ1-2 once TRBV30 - CAWSPRFPYGYTF TGTGCCTGGAGTCCTAGGTTCCCCTATGGCTACACCTTC
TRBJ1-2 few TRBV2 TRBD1 CASSADRDYGYTF TGTGCCAGCAGTGCGGACAGGGACTATGGCTACACCTTC
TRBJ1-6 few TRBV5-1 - CASSLGDNSPLHF TGCGCCAGCAGCTTGGGAGATAATTCACCCCTCCACTTT
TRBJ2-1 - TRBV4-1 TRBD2 CASSQVGTNFYNEQFF TGCGCCAGCAGCCAAGTCGGGACTAACTTCTACAATGAGCAGTTCTTC
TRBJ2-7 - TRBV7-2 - CASSLVARRVYEQYF TGTGCCAGCAGCTTAGTAGCCCGGAGGGTCTACGAGCAGTACTTC
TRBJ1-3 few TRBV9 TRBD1 CASSVGGRGHGNTIYF TGTGCCAGCAGCGTAGGGGGCAGGGGGCATGGAAACACCATATATTTT
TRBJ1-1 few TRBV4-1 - CASSLWVDSEAFF TGCGCCAGCAGCCTCTGGGTCGACAGCGAGGCTTTCTTT
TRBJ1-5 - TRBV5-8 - CASSRYRYSNQPQHF TGTGCCAGCAGCCGATATCGGTATAGCAATCAGCCCCAGCATTTT
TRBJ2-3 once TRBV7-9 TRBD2 CASSLAGTTSTDTQYF TGTGCCAGCAGCTTAGCCGGGACTACTAGCACAGATACGCAGTATTTT
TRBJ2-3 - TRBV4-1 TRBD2 CASSQGTGGFGTTDTQYF TGCGCCAGCAGCCAAGGCACGGGAGGGTTTGGGACCACAGATACGCAGTATTTT
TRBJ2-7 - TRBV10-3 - CAITPTDRPYEQYF TGTGCCATCACCCCTACGGACAGACCATACGAGCAGTACTTC
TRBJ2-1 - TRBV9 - CASSLIRDSQQFF TGTGCCAGCAGCCTCATCCGGGACTCCCAGCAGTTCTTC
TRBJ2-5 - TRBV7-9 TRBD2 CASTRLAGGQETQYF TGTGCCAGCACCAGACTAGCGGGGGGGCAAGAGACCCAGTACTTC
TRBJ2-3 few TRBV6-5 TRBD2 CAVRVSSGGADTQYF TGTGCCGTTAGAGTTTCTAGCGGGGGGGCAGATACGCAGTATTTT
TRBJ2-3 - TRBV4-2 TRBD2 CASSQQRAGGGDTQYF TGTGCCAGCAGCCAGCAGAGAGCGGGGGGAGGGGATACGCAGTATTTT
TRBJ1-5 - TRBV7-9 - CASSLGVNQPQHF TGTGCCAGCAGCTTAGGAGTCAATCAGCCCCAGCATTTT
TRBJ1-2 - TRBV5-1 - CASRVDTASGGYTF TGCGCCAGCAGAGTTGACACGGCTTCGGGAGGCTACACCTTC
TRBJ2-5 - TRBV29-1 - CSALLGPNGETQYF TGCAGCGCCCTGTTGGGGCCAAACGGAGAGACCCAGTACTTC
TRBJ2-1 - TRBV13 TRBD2 CASSKGLADSYNEQFF TGTGCCAGCAGCAAGGGACTAGCGGACTCCTACAACGAGCAGTTCTTC
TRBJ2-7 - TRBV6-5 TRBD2 CASSSETSGNYEQYF TGTGCCAGCAGTTCCGAGACTAGCGGGAACTACGAGCAGTACTTC
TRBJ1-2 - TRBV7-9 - CASSLSGGTYGYTF TGTGCCAGCAGCTTATCTGGGGGCACCTATGGCTACACCTTC
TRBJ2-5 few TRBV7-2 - CASRDKNQETQYF TGTGCCAGCAGGGACAAGAACCAAGAGACCCAGTACTTC
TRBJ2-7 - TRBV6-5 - CASSYSAKRSSYEQYF TGTGCCAGCAGTTACTCGGCCAAGCGGAGCTCCTACGAGCAGTACTTC
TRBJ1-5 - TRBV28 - CASSFLQSNQPQHF TGTGCCAGCAGTTTTCTTCAGAGCAATCAGCCCCAGCATTTT
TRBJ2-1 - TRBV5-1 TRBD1 CASYEQGNEQFF TGCGCCAGCTACGAACAGGGGAATGAGCAGTTCTTC
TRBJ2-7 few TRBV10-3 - CAISGDSYEQYF TGTGCCATCAGCGGCGACAGTTACGAGCAGTACTTC
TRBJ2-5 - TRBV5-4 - CASSLAGSLGETQYF TGTGCCAGCAGCTTGGCTGGGAGCCTGGGAGAGACCCAGTACTTC
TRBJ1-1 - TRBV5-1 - CASTAGQTAFF TGCGCCAGCACCGCCGGACAGACAGCTTTCTTT
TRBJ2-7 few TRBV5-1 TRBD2 CASSFTSGGIEQYF TGCGCCAGCAGCTTCACTAGCGGAGGCATAGAGCAGTACTTC
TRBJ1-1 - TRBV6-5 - CASSERIFSEAFF TGTGCCAGCAGTGAGAGGATATTCTCTGAAGCTTTCTTT
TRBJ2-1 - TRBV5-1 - CASSLGPGSYNEQFF TGCGCCAGCAGCTTGGGTCCGGGCTCCTACAATGAGCAGTTCTTC
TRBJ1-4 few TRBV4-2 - CASSQDLARVGEKLFF TGTGCCAGCAGCCAAGATCTTGCGAGGGTGGGTGAAAAACTGTTTTTT
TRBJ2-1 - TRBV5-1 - CASSLGRPADEQFF TGCGCCAGCAGCTTGGGCCGGCCGGCGGATGAGCAGTTCTTC
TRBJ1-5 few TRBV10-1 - CASFWGGNNQPQHF TGCGCCAGCTTCTGGGGAGGGAACAATCAGCCCCAGCATTTT
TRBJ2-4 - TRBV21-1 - CASSKAGGAKNIQYF TGTGCCAGCAGCAAAGCAGGAGGGGCCAAAAACATTCAGTACTTC